This TCR beta chain was sequenced in a study of T-cell reconstitution after alpha-beta-depleted transplantation in children. V lost 3 bases and J lost 2; bases outside the gene matches: 0. In germline, CDR1 is SGHRS, CDR2 YFSETQ. This CDR3 spans 16 amino acids. Preparation of the TCRbeta library used unique molecular identifiers. MiXCR, applied by TCRdb to the PCR reads, yields one record per CDR3 protein. The sample has some 300,000 distinct CDR3 sequences, roughly 9.1% seen once. Overall study results and limits: Counts and diversity of T cells one year after transplant came mostly from newly produced T cells. Where alpha-beta T cells came from about two months after transplant was reportedly several hundred expanded graft clones. Diversity of TCRbeta at day 60 was high in some patients, arising from surviving recipient T cells and thymic progenitors.

Ten or more counts support this clonotype. Its matching antigen is unknown. The rearrangement uses TRBV5-1 and TRBJ2-1, with TRBD2 identical over 15 bases. The source of this sequence is a boy younger than two with acute myeloid leukemia, due to receive a stem cell transplant. The sequencing here drew on PBMCs, taken before TCRalphabeta/CD19-depleted stem cell transplant. CDR3 residues: CASSWTSGRAYNEQFF. The CDR3 DNA follows: TGCGCCAGCAGCTGGACTAGCGGGAGGGCCTACAATGAGCAGTTCTTC.